A single TCR beta chain is shown here with its context. The sample is drawn from a study of blood T cell repertoires in COVID-19. Overall study: Acute-phase and convalescent COVID-19 samples originated in the United States, Italy and Spain. T cells, B-cell-depleted T cells, or PBMCs provided the cDNA or gDNA that served as material.

Germline CDR1 LNHNV, CDR2 YYDKDF (reference sequence). V lost 3 bases and J lost 3, with 11 bases in between. CDR3 size: 14 residues. Profiling relied on immunoSEQ multiplex PCR, and the TCRdb table lists in-frame clones only, not all of them. The table has 150,000 to 200,000 clones, around nine tenths seen once. This chain links TRBV15 with TRBJ1-1; possible D gene TRBD1, 6 bases. This TCR came from a human donor in a cohort sampled during active COVID-19. Sequencing was performed on peripheral blood. Here the CDR3 DNA reads TGTGCCACCAGCAGGGATACAGGGTACACTGAAGCTTTCTTT. Its translation: CATSRDTGYTEAFF.